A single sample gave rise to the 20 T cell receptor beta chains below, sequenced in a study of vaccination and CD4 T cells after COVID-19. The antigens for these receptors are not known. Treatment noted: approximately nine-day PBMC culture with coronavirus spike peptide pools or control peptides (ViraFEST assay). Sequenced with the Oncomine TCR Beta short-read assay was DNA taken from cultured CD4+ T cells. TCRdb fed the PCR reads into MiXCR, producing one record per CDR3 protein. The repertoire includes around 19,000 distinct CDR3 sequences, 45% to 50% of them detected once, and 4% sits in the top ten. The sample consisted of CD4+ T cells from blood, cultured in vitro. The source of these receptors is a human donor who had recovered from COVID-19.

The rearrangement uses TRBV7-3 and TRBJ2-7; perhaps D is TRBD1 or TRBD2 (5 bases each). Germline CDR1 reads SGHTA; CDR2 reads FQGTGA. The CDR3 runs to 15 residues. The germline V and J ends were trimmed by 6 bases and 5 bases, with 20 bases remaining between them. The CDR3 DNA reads TGTGCCAGCAGTCCCCCGAAATACCGAGGGGACGAGCAGTACTTC. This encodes CASSPPKYRGDEQYF.

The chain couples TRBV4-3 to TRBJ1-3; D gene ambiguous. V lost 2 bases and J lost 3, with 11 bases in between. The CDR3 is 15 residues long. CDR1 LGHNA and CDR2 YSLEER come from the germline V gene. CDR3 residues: CASSQHWTVGNTIYF. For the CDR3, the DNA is TGCGCCAGCAGCCAACACTGGACGGTTGGAAACACCATATATTTT.

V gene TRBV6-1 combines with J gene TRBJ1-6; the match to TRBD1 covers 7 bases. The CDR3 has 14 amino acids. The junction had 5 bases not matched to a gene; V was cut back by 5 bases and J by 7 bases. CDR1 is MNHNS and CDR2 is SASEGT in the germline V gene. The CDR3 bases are TGTGCCAGCAGTCGGGCAGGGGGAAATTCACCCCTCCACTTT. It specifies CASSRAGGNSPLHF.

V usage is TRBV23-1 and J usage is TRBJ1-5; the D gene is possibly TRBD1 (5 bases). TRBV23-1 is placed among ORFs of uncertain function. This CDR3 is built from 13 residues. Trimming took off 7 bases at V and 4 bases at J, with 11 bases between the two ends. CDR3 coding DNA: TGCGCCAGCACCCGGGCAGGGAATCAGCCCCAGCATTTT. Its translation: CASTRAGNQPQHF.

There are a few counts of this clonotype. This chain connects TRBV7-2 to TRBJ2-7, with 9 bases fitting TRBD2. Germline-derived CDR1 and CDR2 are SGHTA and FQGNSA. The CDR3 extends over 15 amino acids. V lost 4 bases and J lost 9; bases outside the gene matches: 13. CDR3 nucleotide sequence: TGTGCCAGCAGCTCTTACTCTAGCGGGGCGTTACCGCAGTACTTC. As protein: CASSSYSSGALPQYF. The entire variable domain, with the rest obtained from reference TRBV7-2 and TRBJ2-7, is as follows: GAGVSQSPSNKVTEKGKDVELRCDPISGHTALYWYRQSLGQGLEFLIYFQGNSAPDKSGLPSDRFSAERTGGSVSTLTIQRTQQEDSAVYLCASSSYSSGALPQYFGPGTRLTVT.

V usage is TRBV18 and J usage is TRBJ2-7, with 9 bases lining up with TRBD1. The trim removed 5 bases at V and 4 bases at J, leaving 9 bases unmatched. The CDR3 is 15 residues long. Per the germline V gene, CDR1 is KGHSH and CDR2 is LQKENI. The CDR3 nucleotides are TGTGCCAGCTCAGAGTACCGGGACAGGGTGTACGAGCAGTACTTC. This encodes CASSEYRDRVYEQYF. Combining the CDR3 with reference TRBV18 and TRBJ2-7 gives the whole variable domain NAGVMQNPRHLVRRRGQEARLRCSPMKGHSHVYWYRQLPEEGLKFMVYLQKENIIDESGMPKERFSAEFPKEGPSILRIQQVVRGDSAAYFCASSEYRDRVYEQYFGPGTRLTVT.

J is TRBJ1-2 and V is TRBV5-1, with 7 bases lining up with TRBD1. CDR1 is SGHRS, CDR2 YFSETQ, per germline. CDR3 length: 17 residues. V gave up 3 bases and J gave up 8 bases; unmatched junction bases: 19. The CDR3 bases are TGCGCCAGCAGCTCCCAACCCCCGGGACAGTCTTACGGGGGCTACACCTTC. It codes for CASSSQPPGQSYGGYTF.

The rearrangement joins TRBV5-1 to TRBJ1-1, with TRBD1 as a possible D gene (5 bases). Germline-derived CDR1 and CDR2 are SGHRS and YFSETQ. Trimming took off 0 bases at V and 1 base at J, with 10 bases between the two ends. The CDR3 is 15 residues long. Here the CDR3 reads CASSLVRGRNTEAFF. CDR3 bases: TGCGCCAGCAGCTTGGTGAGGGGAAGGAACACTGAAGCTTTCTTT.

CDR3: CSATSGNREVEAFF. CDR3 nucleotide sequence: TGCAGTGCCACCTCCGGGAACCGGGAGGTTGAAGCTTTCTTT. The chain couples TRBV20-1 to TRBJ1-1; D call uncertain. V lost 6 bases to trimming and J lost 7 bases, with 21 bases between them. Germline assignment: CDR1 DFQATT and CDR2 SNEGSKA (reference sequence). This CDR3 is built from 14 residues.

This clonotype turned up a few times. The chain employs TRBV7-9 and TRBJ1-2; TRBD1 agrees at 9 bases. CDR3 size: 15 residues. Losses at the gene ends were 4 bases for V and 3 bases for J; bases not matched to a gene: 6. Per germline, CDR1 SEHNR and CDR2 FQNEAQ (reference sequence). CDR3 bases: TGTGCCAGCAGCTCAGAGGACAGGGGTCACTATGGCTACACCTTC. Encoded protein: CASSSEDRGHYGYTF.

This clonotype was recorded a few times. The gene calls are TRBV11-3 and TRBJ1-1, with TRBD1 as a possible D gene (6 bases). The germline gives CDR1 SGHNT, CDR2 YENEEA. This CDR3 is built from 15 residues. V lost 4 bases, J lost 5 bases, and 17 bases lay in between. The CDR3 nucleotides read TGTGCCAGCAGCTCCCCTAGGGGGGTTACAACTGAAGCTTTCTTT. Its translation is CASSSPRGVTTEAFF.

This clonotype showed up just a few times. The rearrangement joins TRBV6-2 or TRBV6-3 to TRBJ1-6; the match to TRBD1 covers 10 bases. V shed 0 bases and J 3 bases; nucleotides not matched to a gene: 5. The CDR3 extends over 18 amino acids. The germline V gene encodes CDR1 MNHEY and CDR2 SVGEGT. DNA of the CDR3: TGTGCCAGCAGTTACTCGACCGGGACAGGGGTCTATAATTCACCCCTCCACTTT. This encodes CASSYSTGTGVYNSPLHF.

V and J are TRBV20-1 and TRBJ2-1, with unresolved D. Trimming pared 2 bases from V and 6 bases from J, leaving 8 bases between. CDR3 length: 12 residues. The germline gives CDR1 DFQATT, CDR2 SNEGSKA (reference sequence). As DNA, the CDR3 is TGCAGTGCTAGAAAAGCGAGCAATGAGCAGTTCTTC. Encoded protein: CSARKASNEQFF.

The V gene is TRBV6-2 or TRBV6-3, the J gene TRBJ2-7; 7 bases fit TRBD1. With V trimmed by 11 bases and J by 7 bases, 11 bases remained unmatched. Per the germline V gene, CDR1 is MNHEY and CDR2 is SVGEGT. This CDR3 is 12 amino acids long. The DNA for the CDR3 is TGTGCCTCGAGACAGGGCGTGTGGGAGCAGTACTTC. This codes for CASRQGVWEQYF.

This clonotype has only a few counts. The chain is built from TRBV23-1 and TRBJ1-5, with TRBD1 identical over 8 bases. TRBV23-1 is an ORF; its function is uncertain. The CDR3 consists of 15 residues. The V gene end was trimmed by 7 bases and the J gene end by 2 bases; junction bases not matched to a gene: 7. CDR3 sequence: CASITGGGGNQPQHF. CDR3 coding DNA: TGCGCCAGCATTACAGGGGGAGGGGGCAATCAGCCCCAGCATTTT.

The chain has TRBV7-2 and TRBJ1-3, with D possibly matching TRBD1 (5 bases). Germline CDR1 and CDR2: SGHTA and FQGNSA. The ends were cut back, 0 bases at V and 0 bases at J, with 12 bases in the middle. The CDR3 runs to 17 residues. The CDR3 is CASSLAKGRSSGNTIYF. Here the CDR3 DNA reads TGTGCCAGCAGCTTAGCGAAGGGACGGAGCTCTGGAAACACCATATATTTT.

CDR3 DNA sequence: TGTGCCAGCAGCCTCCGGGACAGGGGATATAGCAATCAGCCCCAGCATTTT. It codes for CASSLRDRGYSNQPQHF. The chain uses TRBV7-2 and TRBJ1-5; TRBD1 matches at 10 bases. V was clipped by 5 bases and J by 0 bases; unmatched bases: 7. Germline V gene sequence: CDR1 SGHTA, CDR2 FQGNSA. CDR3 size: 17 residues. The variable domain in full, with the rest retrieved from reference TRBV7-2 and TRBJ1-5, is GAGVSQSPSNKVTEKGKDVELRCDPISGHTALYWYRQSLGQGLEFLIYFQGNSAPDKSGLPSDRFSAERTGGSVSTLTIQRTQQEDSAVYLCASSLRDRGYSNQPQHFGDGTRLSIL.

The CDR3 DNA reads TGTGCCAGCAGTGAACAGGGGGGAGCTCATTCACCCCTCCACTTT. This sequence encodes CASSEQGGAHSPLHF. The V gene is TRBV25-1, the J gene TRBJ1-6; 7 nucleotides agree with TRBD1. In germline, CDR1 is MGHDK, CDR2 SYGVNS. The J segment lost 8 bases and the V segment lost 2 bases, leaving 6 bases of the junction unmatched. The CDR3 contains 15 residues.

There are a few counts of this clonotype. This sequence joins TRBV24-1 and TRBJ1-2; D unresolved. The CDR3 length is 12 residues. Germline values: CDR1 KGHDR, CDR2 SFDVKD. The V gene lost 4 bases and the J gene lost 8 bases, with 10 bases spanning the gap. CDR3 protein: CATSDPGEGYTF. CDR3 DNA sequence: TGTGCCACCAGTGACCCTGGAGAAGGCTACACCTTC.

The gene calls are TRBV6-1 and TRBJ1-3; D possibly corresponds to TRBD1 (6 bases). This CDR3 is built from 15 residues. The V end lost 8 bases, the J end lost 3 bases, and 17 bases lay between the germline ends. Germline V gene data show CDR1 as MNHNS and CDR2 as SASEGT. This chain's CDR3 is CASWRGPSVGNTIYF. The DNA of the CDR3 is TGTGCCAGCTGGCGGGGGCCATCGGTTGGAAACACCATATATTTT.